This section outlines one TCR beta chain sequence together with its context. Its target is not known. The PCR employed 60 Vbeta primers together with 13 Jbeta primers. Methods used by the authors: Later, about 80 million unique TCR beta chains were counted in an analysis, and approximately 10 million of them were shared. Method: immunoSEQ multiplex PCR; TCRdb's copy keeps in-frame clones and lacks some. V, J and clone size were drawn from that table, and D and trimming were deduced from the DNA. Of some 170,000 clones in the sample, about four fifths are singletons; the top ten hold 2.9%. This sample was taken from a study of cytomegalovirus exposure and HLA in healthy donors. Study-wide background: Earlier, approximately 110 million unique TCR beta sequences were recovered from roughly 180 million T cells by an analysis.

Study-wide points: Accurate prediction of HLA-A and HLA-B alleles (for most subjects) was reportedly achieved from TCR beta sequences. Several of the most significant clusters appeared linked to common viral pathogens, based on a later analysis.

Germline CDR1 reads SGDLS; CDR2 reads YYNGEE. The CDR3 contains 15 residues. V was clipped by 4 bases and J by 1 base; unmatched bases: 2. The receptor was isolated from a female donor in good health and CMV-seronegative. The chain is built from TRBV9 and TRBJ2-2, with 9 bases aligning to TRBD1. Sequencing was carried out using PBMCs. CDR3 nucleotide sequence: TGTGCCAGCAGCAGGGGACAGGGGAACACCGGGGAGCTGTTTTTT. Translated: CASSRGQGNTGELFF. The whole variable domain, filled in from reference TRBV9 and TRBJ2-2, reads DSGVTQTPKHLITATGQRVTLRCSPRSGDLSVYWYQQSLDQGLQFLIQYYNGEERAKGNILERFSAQQFPDLHSELNLSSLELGDSALYFCASSRGQGNTGELFFGEGSRLTVL.